This passage covers 16 T cell receptor beta chains from one sample sequenced in a study of control samples from healthy donors and cancer patients. The method was immunoSEQ multiplex PCR; TCRdb's version includes in-frame clones alone and lacks a portion of them. The top ten hold roughly 12% of the sample, which has about 120,000 clones, just under 90% seen once. Sequencing input: blood. These receptors were obtained from a man aged 30 to 45 in good health.

Only one count was recorded for this clone. Here the CDR3 reads CASSLGRGPYEQYF. CDR3 DNA sequence: TGCGCCAGCAGCTTGGGCAGGGGGCCCTACGAGCAGTACTTC. This sequence joins TRBV5-1 and TRBJ2-7; TRBD1 matches 8 bases. V was pared by 0 bases and J by 2 bases, with 1 base of the junction left unmatched. CDR3 length equals 14 residues. Per the germline V gene, CDR1 is SGHRS and CDR2 is YFSETQ.

The rearrangement links TRBV21-1 to TRBJ1-2. TRBV21-1 is recorded as a pseudogene. The CDR3 consists of 16 residues. The CDR3 nucleotides read TGTGCCAGCAGCAAAGCAAGCGGCGGGTCTAACTATGGCTACACCTTC. This codes for CASSKASGGSNYGYTF.

V and J are TRBV6-2 or TRBV6-3 and TRBJ2-7; D is tentatively TRBD1 or TRBD2 (5 bases each). CDR1 MNHEY and CDR2 SVGEGT come from the germline V gene. The CDR3 length is 19 residues. Trimming pared 0 bases from V and 4 bases from J, leaving 25 bases between. CDR3 loop: CASSYSSRGVSAGSYEQYF. The DNA for the CDR3 is TGTGCCAGCAGTTACTCCTCCCGGGGAGTATCGGCAGGGTCGTACGAGCAGTACTTC.

The chain combines TRBV3-1 (or the pseudogene TRBV3-2) with TRBJ1-3, with D tentatively TRBD1 (5 bases). The CDR3 sequence is 15 residues long. Trimming shortened V by 3 bases and J by 1 base, and 10 bases separated the two germline ends. The germline V gene encodes CDR1 LGHDT and CDR2 YNNKEL (reference sequence). The DNA of the CDR3 is TGTGCCAGCAGCCAGACAGTCATTTCTGGAAACACCATATATTTT. This gives the protein CASSQTVISGNTIYF.

V usage is TRBV18 and J usage is TRBJ2-1; D unresolved. Germline values: CDR1 KGHSH, CDR2 LQKENI. The CDR3 totals 14 residues. Between the trimmed V and J ends, which lost 1 base and 7 bases, there was a span of 11 bases. CDR3 DNA: TGTGCCAGCTCACCACTGCGAGAGTTAAATGAGCAGTTCTTC. Amino acids: CASSPLRELNEQFF.

The chain recombines TRBV6-2 or TRBV6-3 with TRBJ1-1; D uncertain. Trimming shortened V by 5 bases and J by 0 bases, and 16 bases separated the two germline ends. The V gene's germline CDR1 is MNHEY and CDR2 SVGEGT. CDR3 length equals 16 residues. DNA for the CDR3: TGTGCCAGCAGTCCCACCGACGGAGACATGAACACTGAAGCTTTCTTT. It yields the protein CASSPTDGDMNTEAFF.

This clone was detected ten times or more. This chain connects TRBV2 to TRBJ2-5; no reliable D call. V was cut by 6 bases and J by 4 bases, with 3 bases left in between. Germline CDR1 is SNHLY and CDR2 is FYNNEI. The CDR3 consists of 10 residues. CDR3 sequence (DNA): TGTGCCAGCAGACTAGAGACCCAGTACTTC. The encoded protein is CASRLETQYF.

With respect to this clone: Sequence at one end of the junction differs from germline and may be a read error. V and J are TRBV15 and TRBJ2-5; possibly TRBD2 for D (7 bases). Germline V gene data show CDR1 as LNHNV and CDR2 as YYDKDF (reference sequence). The CDR3 length is 15 residues. The CDR3 DNA reads TGTGCCACCAGGAGAGGGGGGGGCCGAGACGAGACCCAGTACTTC. Encoded protein: CATRRGGGRDETQYF.

The gene calls are TRBV5-1 and TRBJ2-5; 13 nucleotides agree with TRBD2. The CDR3 consists of 15 residues. Trimming cost V 2 bases and J 5 bases; bases outside gene matches: 3. Germline CDR1 SGHRS, CDR2 YFSETQ. This chain's CDR3 is CASSFRLAGGETQYF. The DNA of the CDR3 is TGCGCCAGCAGCTTTCGACTAGCGGGGGGCGAGACCCAGTACTTC.

The CDR3 DNA reads TGTGCCATCAGTGACAGGGGCAATCAGCCCCAGCATTTT. Translating it yields CAISDRGNQPQHF. The rearrangement uses TRBV10-3 and TRBJ1-5, with a weak D call TRBD1 (5 bases). Germline V gene lookup returns CDR1 ENHRY and CDR2 SYGVKD. The V and J ends lost 3 bases and 2 bases respectively, with 5 bases between them. The length of the CDR3 is 13 residues.

V gene TRBV6-5 combines with J gene TRBJ1-2; D not certain. CDR3 size: 15 residues. Trimming took off 4 bases at V and 7 bases at J, with 19 bases between the two ends. Germline CDR1 MNHEY, CDR2 SVGAGI. The DNA of the CDR3 is TGTGCCAGCAGTTCACTGGGAGGAAACAGAGGTGGCTACACCTTC. Encoded protein: CASSSLGGNRGGYTF.

The chain recombines TRBV6-5 with TRBJ1-5; 9 positions agree with TRBD1. Looked up from germline, CDR1 is MNHEY and CDR2 is SVGAGI. This CDR3 is 14 amino acids long. The junction had 6 bases not matched to a gene; V was cut back by 7 bases and J by 5 bases. The CDR3 DNA reads as TGTGCCAGCACCAAACAGGGGGCCTATCAGCCCCAGCATTTT. It codes for CASTKQGAYQPQHF.

The rearrangement uses TRBV5-6 and TRBJ2-7, with TRBD1 matching 9 bases. J gave up 4 bases and V 0 bases, and 2 bases lay outside the gene matches. The CDR3 is 14 amino acids. The germline CDR1 and CDR2 sequences are SGHDT and YYEEEE. CDR3 region: CASSLGQGGYEQYF. The CDR3 nucleotides read TGTGCCAGCAGCTTGGGACAGGGGGGTTACGAGCAGTACTTC.

V is TRBV7-2 and J is TRBJ2-5, with D maybe TRBD1 (6 bases). Deletions cut 3 bases from V and 5 bases from J, with 10 bases between. The CDR3 runs to 13 residues. Germline V gives CDR1 SGHTA, CDR2 FQGNSA. The CDR3 nucleotides are TGTGCCAGCAGCTTGGGGGCCGTGGAGACCCAGTACTTC. It yields the protein CASSLGAVETQYF.

This sequence joins TRBV24-1 and TRBJ2-5; no firm D call. CDR1 and CDR2 (germline): KGHDR, SFDVKD. The CDR3 has 12 amino acids. V was shortened by 5 bases and J by 2 bases, with 5 bases between the two germline ends. CDR3: CATSGAQETQYF. The CDR3 nucleotides are TGTGCCACCAGTGGCGCGCAAGAGACCCAGTACTTC.

This rearrangement joins TRBV7-3 to TRBJ2-3; D is unresolved. Per germline, CDR1 SGHTA and CDR2 FQGTGA. The CDR3 spans 15 residues. Trimming cost V 5 bases and J 0 bases, with 12 bases left between them. The chain's CDR3 is CASSTPGSSTDTQYF. CDR3 sequence (DNA): TGTGCCAGCAGCACCCCGGGTTCTAGCACAGATACGCAGTATTTT.